The 7 T cell receptor beta chains listed next were all sequenced from one sample in a study of T cells in Graves' hyperthyroidism and ophthalmopathy. The source material, RNA transcripts, was used to amplify TCR beta CDR3 regions. HTBI primers were used for first-round RT-PCR of the TCR CDR3. TCRdb called the multiplex PCR reads again in MiXCR, with one record for every CDR3 protein. The sample comprises some 600,000 distinct CDR3 sequences, roughly 13% of which are singletons, and 5% to 7% rests with the top ten. The sample comprised blood. The receptors come from a young woman with Graves' hyperthyroidism that later progressed to Graves' ophthalmopathy.

The rearrangement uses TRBV9 and TRBJ1-6; D may be TRBD1 (5 bases). This CDR3 comprises 15 residues. V lost 3 bases, J lost 7 bases, and 14 bases lay in between. CDR1 is SGDLS, CDR2 YYNGEE, per germline. CDR3 loop: CASSAFGRGNSPLHF. The CDR3 nucleotides are TGTGCCAGCAGCGCCTTCGGGCGGGGGAATTCACCCCTCCACTTT.

This clonotype was observed at least ten times. This chain connects TRBV7-2 to TRBJ1-6, with 9 bases fitting TRBD1. V lost 4 bases to trimming and J lost 10 bases; unmatched junction nucleotides: 11. The germline V gene encodes CDR1 SGHTA and CDR2 FQGNSA. CDR3 length: 16 residues. The CDR3 DNA reads TGTGCCAGCAGCTCTGAGGACAGGGGATTCTCCTCACCCCTCCACTTT. Residues: CASSSEDRGFSSPLHF.

In regard to this clonotype: One end of the junction fails to match germline, which may point to a read error. This rearrangement joins TRBV24-1 to TRBJ2-3, with 8 bases fitting TRBD1. The CDR3 length is 15 residues. Germline loops: CDR1 KGHDR, CDR2 SFDVKD. The CDR3: CATSDSGQGTDTQYF. CDR3 nucleotides: TGTGCCACCAGTGATTCCGGACAGGGCACGGATACGCAGTATTTT.

This clonotype was seen a handful of times. This sequence joins TRBV7-2 and TRBJ1-1; the D gene is possibly TRBD1 (6 bases). Between the trimmed V and J ends, which lost 1 base and 5 bases, there was a span of 11 bases. Germline V CDR1 and CDR2: SGHTA, FQGNSA. The CDR3 totals 14 residues. CDR3: CASSLVQGLTEAFF. CDR3 DNA: TGTGCCAGCAGCTTAGTCCAGGGGCTGACTGAAGCTTTCTTT.

The table lists this clonotype with many counts. The V call is TRBV18, the J call TRBJ1-3, with D unclear. Germline V gives CDR1 KGHSH, CDR2 LQKENI. Trimming cost V 3 bases and J 4 bases, with 7 bases left between them. This CDR3 comprises 13 residues. CDR3 amino acids: CASSPVGGNTIYF. The CDR3 bases are TGTGCCAGCTCACCTGTTGGCGGAAACACCATATATTTT.

This clonotype has just a few counts. The J gene is TRBJ2-7, the V gene TRBV14; D perhaps matches TRBD1 (5 bases). Trimming took 1 base from V and 2 from J, leaving 6 bases between them. From germline, CDR1 is SGHDN and CDR2 FVKESK. The CDR3 spans 13 residues. DNA of the CDR3: TGTGCCAGCAGCCAAGGGGGCGCCTACGAGCAGTACTTC. As protein: CASSQGGAYEQYF.

This clonotype was seen repeatedly, ten times or more. V usage is TRBV11-3 and J usage is TRBJ2-2; D not certain. Germline CDR1 is SGHNT and CDR2 is YENEEA. The CDR3 has 12 amino acids. Between the trimmed V and J ends, which lost 2 bases and 14 bases, there was a span of 12 bases. DNA of the CDR3: TGTGCCAGCAGCTTAACTGAGACTTTCCTGTTTTTT. It yields the protein CASSLTETFLFF.